The T cell receptor (beta chain) under discussion was sequenced for a study of response to subunit inactivated influenza vaccine. Findings and caveats of the study: With each seasonal influenza vaccination, the authors suggested, few new T cells are recruited.

This clonotype was seen repeatedly, ten times or more. Its cognate antigen is unknown. TCRdb used MiXCR to reprocess the RT-PCR reads, holding one entry per CDR3 protein. This sample has 500,000 or so distinct CDR3 sequences, with about a tenth found just once. Trimming took 6 bases from V and 9 from J; bases not matched to a gene: 6. The CDR3 length is 14 residues. Sequenced material: PBMCs from blood, taken around seven weeks after vaccination. This receptor was identified in a man aged 45-60 years who received an inactivated influenza vaccine. The chain is built from TRBV12-3 or TRBV12-4 and TRBJ2-1; 12 nucleotides agree with TRBD1. CDR3 region: CASRTGTGGSEQFF. CDR3 nucleotide sequence: TGTGCCAGCAGAACCGGGACAGGGGGCAGTGAGCAGTTCTTC.